Presented here are 13 T cell receptor beta chains from one specimen sequenced in a study of blood T cell repertoires in COVID-19. Sequencing was performed with immunoSEQ multiplex PCR; in TCRdb, only in-frame clones are kept and a portion is missing. The sample contains just under 95,000 clones, 80% of which appear only once. The sample comprised peripheral blood. These TCRs come from a human donor in a cohort sampled during active COVID-19.

The CDR3 spells CASSSRGLMNTEAFF. The DNA for the CDR3 is TGTGCCAGCAGTTCCCGGGGTCTAATGAACACTGAAGCTTTCTTT. The genes are TRBV28 and TRBJ1-1; D is ambiguous. The ends were cut back, 4 bases at V and 0 bases at J, with 12 bases in the middle. This CDR3 is 15 amino acids long. Germline CDR1 MDHEN, CDR2 SYDVKM.

The rearrangement joins TRBV19 to TRBJ1-1, with D unresolved. The CDR3 consists of 16 residues. Germline V gene lookup returns CDR1 LNHDA and CDR2 SQIVND (reference sequence). Trimming pared 1 base from V and 1 base from J, leaving 13 bases between. The CDR3 sequence: CASSIGRRLSNTEAFF. The CDR3 nucleotides read TGTGCCAGTAGTATAGGCCGTCGTCTATCGAACACTGAAGCTTTCTTT.

The chain has TRBV2 and TRBJ1-2; 7 nucleotides agree with TRBD1. The CDR3 runs 15 residues. V dropped 7 bases and J dropped 2; count of bases not matched to a gene: 10. The germline V gene has CDR1 SNHLY and CDR2 FYNNEI. The CDR3, as DNA: TGTGCCAGCACCAGGGACAAGGGGGCAAACTATGGCTACACCTTC. This translates into CASTRDKGANYGYTF.

The V and J genes are TRBV19 and TRBJ1-1; D gene unclear. The ends were cut back, 2 bases at V and 5 bases at J, with 9 bases in the middle. CDR1 LNHDA and CDR2 SQIVND come from the germline V gene (reference sequence). The CDR3 has 13 residues. The CDR3 sequence is CASSILGETEAFF. The CDR3 nucleotides read TGTGCCAGTAGTATACTGGGAGAGACTGAAGCTTTCTTT.

This sequence joins TRBV28 and TRBJ2-5; tentative D call: TRBD2 (7 bases). V shed 7 bases and J shed 1 base, with 19 bases lying between them. The CDR3 is made up of 16 amino acids. Germline values: CDR1 MDHEN, CDR2 SYDVKM. CDR3 region: CASTLGRGLFQETQYF. DNA of the CDR3: TGTGCCAGCACCTTGGGGCGGGGGCTTTTCCAAGAGACCCAGTACTTC.

This clone was seen only a few times. The V call is TRBV2, the J call TRBJ2-5; D remains ambiguous. Per germline, CDR1 SNHLY and CDR2 FYNNEI. The CDR3 covers 11 residues. V gave up 3 bases and J gave up 4 bases, with 3 bases separating them. The CDR3 loop is CASSERETQYF. The CDR3 DNA reads as TGTGCCAGCAGTGAGCGAGAGACCCAGTACTTC.

The chain combines TRBV18 with TRBJ1-1, with D possibly matching TRBD1 (6 bases). V was trimmed by 3 bases and J by 0 bases, leaving 14 bases between them. This CDR3 spans 16 amino acids. Germline V gives CDR1 KGHSH, CDR2 LQKENI. DNA for the CDR3: TGTGCCAGCTCACCTACCTTTACAGGGATGAACACTGAAGCTTTCTTT. As protein: CASSPTFTGMNTEAFF.

J is TRBJ2-7 and V is TRBV30; 7 bases fit TRBD2. CDR1 is GTSNPN and CDR2 is SVGIG in the germline V gene (reference sequence). This CDR3 has 15 residues. With 2 bases clipped from V and 2 bases from J, the junction kept 9 bases outside the gene matches. In DNA, the CDR3 is TGTGCCTGGAGTACCACCGGGACTATAGCCTACGAGCAGTACTTC. This gives the protein CAWSTTGTIAYEQYF.

This rearrangement joins TRBV28 to TRBJ1-1; TRBD1 agrees at 8 bases. Germline CDR1 and CDR2: MDHEN and SYDVKM. Germline trimming cut 5 bases from V and 11 bases from J; bases unmatched to any gene: 13. The CDR3 runs to 14 residues. The CDR3 spells CASSRTGLRTQAFF. In DNA, the CDR3 is TGTGCCAGCAGTCGGACAGGGCTACGGACCCAGGCTTTCTTT.

CDR3 protein: CAWSRQFDGYTF. The CDR3 DNA follows: TGTGCCTGGAGTAGACAGTTCGATGGCTACACCTTC. This chain links TRBV30 with TRBJ1-2; a possible D gene is TRBD1 (5 bases). Germline V gene data show CDR1 as GTSNPN and CDR2 as SVGIG (reference sequence). This CDR3 region has 12 residues. Between the trimmed V and J ends, which lost 2 bases and 6 bases, there was a span of 10 bases.

The CDR3 spells CASRGNTEAFF. In DNA, the CDR3 is TGTGCCAGCCGGGGGAACACTGAAGCTTTCTTT. The rearrangement links TRBV28 to TRBJ1-1; D unresolved. This CDR3 is built from 11 residues. The germline V gene has CDR1 MDHEN and CDR2 SYDVKM. Between the trimmed V and J ends, which lost 8 bases and 1 base, there was a span of 5 bases.

The chain recombines TRBV29-1 with TRBJ2-3; a weak D match, TRBD1 (6 bases). Germline V gene data show CDR1 as SQVTM and CDR2 as ANQGSEA. CDR3 length: 14 residues. V was shortened by 6 bases and J by 2 bases, with 15 bases between the two germline ends. CDR3 region: CSVRDQGNTDTQYF. In DNA, the CDR3 is TGCAGCGTCCGGGATCAGGGGAACACAGATACGCAGTATTTT.

The rearrangement joins TRBV9 to TRBJ2-7; 10 bases match TRBD2. Trimming at V came to 3 bases and at J to 3 bases, leaving 6 bases not matched to a gene. CDR1 is SGDLS, CDR2 YYNGEE, per germline. This CDR3 has 15 amino acids. The CDR3 DNA sequence: TGTGCCAGCAGCGCCGGGACTAGCGCTATCTACGAGCAGTACTTC. It codes for CASSAGTSAIYEQYF.